This T cell receptor beta chain was sequenced in a study of CD8 T cells in Susac syndrome. When the RNA was reverse transcribed, random hexamers were used with an input of about 0.5 to 1 ug. Using its own MiXCR run on the immunoSEQ multiplex PCR reads, TCRdb lists one record per CDR3 protein. The table shows 170,000 or so distinct CDR3 sequences, with roughly 94% occurring only once. The V gene's germline CDR1 is GTSNPN and CDR2 SVGIG (reference sequence). This CDR3 comprises 13 residues. V shed 5 bases and J shed 12 bases, with 20 bases lying between them. The V gene is TRBV30, the J gene TRBJ2-1; weak D call: TRBD2 (5 bases). The TCR comes from a human donor with Susac syndrome. Sequencing input: CD4+ T cells from PBMCs. Written as DNA, the CDR3 is TGTGCCTGGTCATTGGGTTACCGGGAAGGGCAGTTCTTC. Translated: CAWSLGYREGQFF.